Listed below are T cell receptor beta chains from one sample, sequenced in a study of cytomegalovirus exposure and HLA in healthy donors. Sequenced by immunoSEQ multiplex PCR; TCRdb stores in-frame clones only, minus some. This sample's table has approximately 110,000 clones. The source material was PBMCs. Source of these receptors: a young man in good health and CMV-seronegative. Each CDR3 is given without its conserved first and last residue.

V gene: TRBV27
CDR3 protein: ASSLSVQKNQPQH

V gene: TRBV7-2
CDR3 protein: ASSLVGSGQPQH

V gene: TRBV30
CDR3 protein: AWSVIRGQGANEAF

V gene: TRBV5-4
CDR3 protein: ASSNPGQGIIHEQY

V gene: TRBV5-6
CDR3 protein: ASSLGARVAEQY

V gene: TRBV2
CDR3 protein: ASMVAGGFLTDTQY

V gene: TRBV27
CDR3 protein: ASTFHNEQF

V gene: TRBV19
CDR3 protein: ASSWDIDQPQH

V gene: TRBV6-1
CDR3 protein: ASSRDVYT

V gene: TRBV27
CDR3 protein: ASKEEVSYGYT

V gene: TRBV5-6
CDR3 protein: ASSPTGGNQPQH

V gene: TRBV6-4
CDR3 protein: ASGQAMNTEAF

V gene: TRBV6-1
CDR3 protein: ASRVESMNTEAF

V gene: TRBV30
CDR3 protein: AWSSVDTQY

V gene: TRBV5-1
CDR3 protein: ASSEAGNSRNEQY

V gene: TRBV27
CDR3 protein: ASSSLEGRDNEQF

V gene: TRBV6-4
CDR3 protein: ASSDKGSYGYT

V gene: TRBV5-1
CDR3 protein: ASSTLQGANSPLH

V gene: TRBV5-6
CDR3 protein: ASSLEGQGAYNEQF

V gene: TRBV7-9
CDR3 protein: ASSLLSDEQY

V gene: TRBV7-8
CDR3 protein: ASSPGLAATYEQY

V gene: TRBV7-9
CDR3 protein: ASSLTGGKEKLF

V gene: TRBV20-1
CDR3 protein: SARALTEAF

V gene: TRBV2
CDR3 protein: ASKLAAGQQPQH

V gene: TRBV5-1
CDR3 protein: ASSLAVSSGGYEQY

V gene: TRBV5-4
CDR3 protein: ASSSQNYQETQY

V gene: TRBV5-1
CDR3 protein: ASSSGTGGGYGYT

V gene: TRBV9
CDR3 protein: ASSDRNTEAF

V gene: TRBV19
CDR3 protein: ASSILRGSGYT

V gene: TRBV28
CDR3 protein: ASSFGQGHGYT

V gene: TRBV29-1
CDR3 protein: SVEDRTSGSYEQY

V gene: TRBV7-2
CDR3 protein: ASSLVATGETQY

V gene: TRBV29-1
CDR3 protein: SVGTLAGGLVTGELF

V gene: TRBV5-1
CDR3 protein: ASSLKGPSYEQY

V gene: TRBV6-5
CDR3 protein: ASSYSSGTEPYEQY

V gene: TRBV7-2
CDR3 protein: ASSLELGTEEETQY

V gene: TRBV18
CDR3 protein: ASSPPSKGSYEQY

V gene: TRBV9
CDR3 protein: ASSVDFTGGGNEKLF

V gene: TRBV7-9
CDR3 protein: ASSLLSGASAKNIQY

V gene: TRBV2
CDR3 protein: ASSDLRTGVSYGYT

V gene: TRBV6-5
CDR3 protein: GTAAGGGPSEQY

V gene: TRBV30
CDR3 protein: VWDAGTSSDTQY

V gene: TRBV30
CDR3 protein: AWSTNSGNTIY

V gene: TRBV7-7
CDR3 protein: ASSSGLAGTDTQY

V gene: TRBV11-2
CDR3 protein: ASSRLGSALGETQY

V gene: TRBV29-1
CDR3 protein: SVVLQGREGYT

V gene: TRBV28
CDR3 protein: ASSLSGISYEQY

V gene: TRBV30
CDR3 protein: AWSVLGGETEAF